This TCR beta chain was obtained from a study of blood T cell repertoires in COVID-19. For the study at large: From T cells, B-cell-depleted T cells, or PBMCs came the material, which was cDNA or gDNA.

In the authors' methods: The assay estimated nucleated cells by amplifying reference gene primers. Assay used: immunoSEQ multiplex PCR; TCRdb lists only in-frame clones, some missing. V, J and clone size reflect that table, while D and trimming were determined from the DNA. The sample consists of roughly 250,000 clones, 80% to 90% of them appearing once. Remarks on this clone: The same CDR3 can be traced to other DNA sequences in this sample.

Sequencing was performed on peripheral blood. This sequence was found in a man in his thirties or forties with acute or convalescent COVID-19.

The CDR3 DNA reads as TGTGCCAGCAGCTTAGCGCGAGAGCAGTACTTC. This codes for CASSLAREQYF. V is TRBV7-9 and J is TRBJ2-7, with D unresolved. The V gene's germline CDR1 is SEHNR and CDR2 FQNEAQ (reference sequence). This CDR3 has 11 residues. V was cut by 0 bases and J by 7 bases, with 4 bases left in between.